Below, one T cell receptor (beta chain) is given with its context. Per the original data handling: Amplifying reference gene primers gave estimates of nucleated cell counts. Profiling relied on immunoSEQ multiplex PCR, and the TCRdb table lists in-frame clones only, not all of them. V, J and clone size were drawn from that table, and D and trimming were deduced from the DNA. The sample has around 190,000 clones; 65% to 90% are singletons. The data belong to a study of blood T cell repertoires in COVID-19. Trimming stripped 5 bases from V and 4 bases from J, with 18 bases between. Germline CDR1 is SGHRS and CDR2 is YFSETQ. The CDR3 runs to 16 residues.

The rearrangement joins TRBV5-1 to TRBJ2-2, with D tentatively TRBD1 (5 bases). This TCR came from a human donor in a cohort sampled during active COVID-19. The material sequenced was peripheral blood. The CDR3, as DNA: TGCGCCAGCAGTCCCATTGCAGGGTTGCCCACCGGGGAGCTGTTTTTT. It translates to CASSPIAGLPTGELFF.